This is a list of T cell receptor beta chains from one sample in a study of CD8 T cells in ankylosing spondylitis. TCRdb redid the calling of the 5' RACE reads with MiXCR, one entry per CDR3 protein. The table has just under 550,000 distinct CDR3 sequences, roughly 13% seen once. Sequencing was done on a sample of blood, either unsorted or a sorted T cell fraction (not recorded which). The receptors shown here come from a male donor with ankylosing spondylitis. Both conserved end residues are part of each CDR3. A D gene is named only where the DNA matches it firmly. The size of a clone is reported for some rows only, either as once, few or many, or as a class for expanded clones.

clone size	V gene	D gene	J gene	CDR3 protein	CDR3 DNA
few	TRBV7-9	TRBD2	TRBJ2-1	CASSSRISGSDEQFF	TGTGCCAGCAGCTCCCGAATTAGCGGGAGTGATGAGCAGTTCTTC
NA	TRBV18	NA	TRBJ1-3	CASSPRGVGTGNTIYF	TGTGCCAGCTCACCGAGGGGCGTGGGGACTGGAAACACCATATATTTT
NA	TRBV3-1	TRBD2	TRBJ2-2	CASSQVLAGVVGGELFF	TGTGCCAGCAGCCAAGTTCTAGCGGGAGTCGTGGGCGGGGAGCTGTTTTTT
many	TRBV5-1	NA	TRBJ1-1	CASSLGGGTANTEAFF	TGCGCCAGCAGCTTGGGAGGCGGGACGGCGAACACTGAAGCTTTCTTT
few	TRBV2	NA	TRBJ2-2	CASSDQGTTGELFF	TGTGCCAGCAGTGACCAGGGAACCACCGGGGAGCTGTTTTTT
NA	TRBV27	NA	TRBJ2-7	CASTQHQGGDYEQYF	TGTGCCAGCACCCAGCACCAGGGTGGGGACTACGAGCAGTACTTC
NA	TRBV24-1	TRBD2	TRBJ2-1	CATSDPSGRAYNEQFF	TGTGCCACCAGTGACCCTAGCGGGAGGGCTTACAATGAGCAGTTCTTC
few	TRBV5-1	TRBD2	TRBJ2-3	CASSTLGLAGGDTQYF	TGCGCCAGCAGCACACTCGGACTAGCGGGAGGTGATACGCAGTATTTT
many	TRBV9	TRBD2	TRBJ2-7	CASSVGLPSAGTRIHEQYF	TGTGCCAGCAGCGTAGGGCTCCCCTCCGCCGGGACTAGAATTCACGAGCAGTACTTC
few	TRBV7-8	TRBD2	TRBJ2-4	CASSLELAGDGIQYF	TGTGCCAGCAGCTTAGAACTAGCGGGAGACGGCATTCAGTACTTC
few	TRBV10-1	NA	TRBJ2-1	CASSESSGGNEQFF	TGCGCCAGCAGTGAGTCTTCAGGGGGGAATGAGCAGTTCTTC
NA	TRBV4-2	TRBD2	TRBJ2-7	CASSQVSGSQHEQYF	TGTGCCAGCAGCCAAGTAAGCGGGAGTCAACACGAGCAGTACTTC
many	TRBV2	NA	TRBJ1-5	CASSERGGSGQPQHF	TGTGCCAGCAGTGAACGAGGGGGATCGGGTCAGCCCCAGCATTTT
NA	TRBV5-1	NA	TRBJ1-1	CASSWLDGPMNTEAFF	TGCGCCAGCAGCTGGTTGGACGGACCCATGAACACTGAAGCTTTCTTT
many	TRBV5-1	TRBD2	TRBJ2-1	CASNSGGSSYNEQFF	TGCGCCAGCAATAGCGGGGGCAGCTCCTACAATGAGCAGTTCTTC
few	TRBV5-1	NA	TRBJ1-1	CASSLASARSLNTEAFF	TGCGCCAGCAGCTTGGCTTCGGCACGGAGTTTGAACACTGAAGCTTTCTTT
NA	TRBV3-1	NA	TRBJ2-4	CASSRGGDIQYF	TGTGCCAGCAGCCGAGGGGGGGACATTCAGTACTTC
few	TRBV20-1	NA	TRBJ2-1	CSAAGYNEQFF	TGCAGTGCTGCAGGGTATAATGAGCAGTTCTTC
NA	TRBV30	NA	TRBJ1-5	CAWSVQPPNSQPQHF	TGTGCCTGGAGTGTACAGCCCCCCAACTCCCAGCCCCAGCATTTT
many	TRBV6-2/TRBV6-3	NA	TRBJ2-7	CASRDGTYEQYF	TGTGCCAGCCGGGACGGTACCTACGAGCAGTACTTC
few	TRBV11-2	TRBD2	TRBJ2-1	CASSLASGNNEQFF	TGTGCCAGCAGCTTGGCTAGCGGGAACAATGAGCAGTTCTTC
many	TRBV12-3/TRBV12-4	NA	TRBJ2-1	CASSFLFEQFF	TGTGCCAGCAGTTTTCTTTTTGAGCAGTTCTTC
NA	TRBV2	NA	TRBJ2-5	CASSDNSQETQYF	TGTGCCAGCAGTGATAACAGTCAAGAGACCCAGTACTTC
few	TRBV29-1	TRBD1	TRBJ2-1	CSLTGTGAYNEQFF	TGCAGCTTAACCGGGACAGGGGCCTACAATGAGCAGTTCTTC
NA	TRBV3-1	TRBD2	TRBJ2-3	CASSQETSGREDTQYF	TGTGCCAGCAGCCAAGAGACTAGCGGGAGGGAAGATACGCAGTATTTT
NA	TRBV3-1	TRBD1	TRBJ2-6	CASSQDPGQFSGANVLTF	TGTGCCAGCAGCCAAGATCCGGGACAGTTCTCTGGGGCCAACGTCCTGACTTTC
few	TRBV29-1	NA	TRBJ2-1	CSADEQFF	TGCAGCGCGGATGAGCAGTTCTTC
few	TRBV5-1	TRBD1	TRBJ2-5	CASSQTGKTQYF	TGCGCCAGCAGCCAGACAGGGAAGACCCAGTACTTC
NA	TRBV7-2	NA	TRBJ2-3	CASSFGRDRGTDTQYF	TGTGCCAGCAGCTTTGGCCGGGATCGGGGGACAGATACGCAGTATTTT
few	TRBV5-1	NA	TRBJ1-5	CASSLGPGNQPQHF	TGCGCCAGCAGCTTGGGGCCCGGCAATCAGCCCCAGCATTTT
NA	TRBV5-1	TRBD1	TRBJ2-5	CASSLAQGLRETQYF	TGCGCCAGCAGCTTGGCACAGGGGCTTAGGGAGACCCAGTACTTC
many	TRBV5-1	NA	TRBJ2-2	CASSTGPNTGELFF	TGCGCCAGCAGCACCGGTCCGAACACCGGGGAGCTGTTTTTT
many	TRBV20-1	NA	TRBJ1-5	CSARTVDSNQPQHF	TGCAGTGCTAGAACGGTTGATAGCAATCAGCCCCAGCATTTT
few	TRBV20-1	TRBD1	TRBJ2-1	CSARDWNRGIRNEQFF	TGCAGTGCTAGAGATTGGAACAGGGGGATCCGGAATGAGCAGTTCTTC
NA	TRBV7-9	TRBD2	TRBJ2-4	CASSQGGLAANIQYF	TGTGCCAGCAGCCAGGGGGGACTAGCGGCAAACATTCAGTACTTC
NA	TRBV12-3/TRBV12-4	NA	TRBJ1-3	CASSINSGNTIYF	TGTGCCAGCAGTATTAACTCTGGAAACACCATATATTTT
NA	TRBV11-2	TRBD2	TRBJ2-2	CASSIGLAPGELFF	TGTGCCAGCAGCATCGGACTAGCTCCCGGGGAGCTGTTTTTT
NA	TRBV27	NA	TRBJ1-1	CASSLSRVLRNTEAFF	TGTGCCAGCAGTTTATCGCGCGTCCTCAGGAACACTGAAGCTTTCTTT
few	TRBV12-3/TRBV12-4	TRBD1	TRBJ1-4	CASSLAYDRAGNEKLFF	TGTGCCAGCAGTTTAGCTTACGACAGGGCGGGTAATGAAAAACTGTTTTTT
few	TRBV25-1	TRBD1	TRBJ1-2	CASNPGQGEHGYTF	TGTGCCAGCAACCCGGGACAGGGGGAGCATGGCTACACCTTC
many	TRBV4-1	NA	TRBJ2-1	CASSQIILIGVSEQFF	TGCGCCAGCAGCCAAATTATTCTTATAGGGGTCAGTGAGCAGTTCTTC
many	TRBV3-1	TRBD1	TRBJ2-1	CASSRFRDRNNEQFF	TGTGCCAGCAGCCGATTCCGGGACAGGAACAATGAGCAGTTCTTC
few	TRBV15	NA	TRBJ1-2	CATSRAASDGYTF	TGTGCCACCAGCAGAGCGGCCTCCGATGGCTACACCTTC
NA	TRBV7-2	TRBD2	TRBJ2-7	CASSRDSGLSSYEQYF	TGTGCCAGCAGCCGTGATAGCGGGTTAAGCTCCTACGAGCAGTACTTC
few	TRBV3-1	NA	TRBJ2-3	CASSPRGAITDTQYF	TGTGCCAGCAGCCCCCGCGGAGCAATCACAGATACGCAGTATTTT
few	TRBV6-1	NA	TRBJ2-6	CASSLPGYGANVLTF	TGTGCCAGCAGCCTACCAGGGTATGGGGCCAACGTCCTGACTTTC
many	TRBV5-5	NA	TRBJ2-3	CASSLVVYTDTQYF	TGTGCCAGCAGCTTGGTAGTCTACACAGATACGCAGTATTTT
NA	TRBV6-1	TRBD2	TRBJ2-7	CASSRAGEREQYF	TGTGCCAGCAGCCGAGCGGGAGAACGCGAGCAGTACTTC
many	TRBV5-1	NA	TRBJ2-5	CASSLAFDRQETQYF	TGCGCCAGCAGCTTGGCCTTCGACAGACAAGAGACCCAGTACTTC
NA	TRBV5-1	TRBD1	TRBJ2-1	CASSTGTGNSGEQFF	TGCGCCAGCAGCACCGGGACAGGGAATAGTGGTGAGCAGTTCTTC
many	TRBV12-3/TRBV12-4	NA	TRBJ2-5	CASSDRLGQETQYF	TGTGCCAGCAGTGACCGACTAGGGCAAGAGACCCAGTACTTC
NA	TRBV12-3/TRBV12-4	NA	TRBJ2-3	CASRWGPWDTQYF	TGTGCCAGCAGGTGGGGACCTTGGGATACGCAGTATTTT
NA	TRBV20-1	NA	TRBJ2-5	CSASRGDRNQETQYF	TGCAGTGCTAGTAGGGGGGATCGGAACCAAGAGACCCAGTACTTC
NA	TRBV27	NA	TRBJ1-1	CASSFSVSNTEAFF	TGTGCCAGCAGTTTCTCAGTTTCGAACACTGAAGCTTTCTTT
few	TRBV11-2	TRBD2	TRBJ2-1	CASSLVASGRAGYNEQFF	TGTGCCAGCAGCTTAGTGGCTAGCGGGAGGGCCGGGTACAATGAGCAGTTCTTC
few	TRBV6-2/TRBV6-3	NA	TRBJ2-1	CASKGGSTYNEQFF	TGTGCCAGCAAGGGCGGGTCCACCTACAATGAGCAGTTCTTC
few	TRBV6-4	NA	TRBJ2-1	CASSWDLASYNEQFF	TGTGCCAGCTCCTGGGACTTGGCCTCCTACAATGAGCAGTTCTTC
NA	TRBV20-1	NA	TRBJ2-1	CSASDGDGLHNEQFF	TGCAGTGCTAGCGACGGGGACGGTCTACACAATGAGCAGTTCTTC
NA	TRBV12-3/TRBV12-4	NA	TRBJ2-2	CASSWAPPGTGELFF	TGTGCCAGCAGTTGGGCCCCACCGGGCACCGGGGAGCTGTTTTTT